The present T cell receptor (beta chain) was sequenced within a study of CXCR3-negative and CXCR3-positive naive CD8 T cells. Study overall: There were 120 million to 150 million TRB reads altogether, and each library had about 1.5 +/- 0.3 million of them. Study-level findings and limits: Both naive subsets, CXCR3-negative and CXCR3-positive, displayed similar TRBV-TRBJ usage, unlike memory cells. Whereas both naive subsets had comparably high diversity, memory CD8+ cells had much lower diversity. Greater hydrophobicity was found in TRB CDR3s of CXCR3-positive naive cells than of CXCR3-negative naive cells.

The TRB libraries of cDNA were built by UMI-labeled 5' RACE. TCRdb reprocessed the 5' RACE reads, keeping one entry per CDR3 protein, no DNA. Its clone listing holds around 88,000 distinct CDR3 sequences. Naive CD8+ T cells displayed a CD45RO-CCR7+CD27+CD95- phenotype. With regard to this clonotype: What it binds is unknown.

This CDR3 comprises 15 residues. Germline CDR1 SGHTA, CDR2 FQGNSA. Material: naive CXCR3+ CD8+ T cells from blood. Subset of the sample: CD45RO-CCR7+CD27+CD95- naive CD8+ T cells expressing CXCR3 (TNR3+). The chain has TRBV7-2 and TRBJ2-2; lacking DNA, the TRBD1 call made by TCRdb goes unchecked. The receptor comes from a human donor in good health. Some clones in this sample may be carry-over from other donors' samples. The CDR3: CASSRAGGHRGELFF. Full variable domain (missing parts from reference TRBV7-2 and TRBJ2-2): GAGVSQSPSNKVTEKGKDVELRCDPISGHTALYWYRQSLGQGLEFLIYFQGNSAPDKSGLPSDRFSAERTGGSVSTLTIQRTQQEDSAVYLCASSRAGGHRGELFFGEGSRLTVL.